A single sample is the source of the 13 T cell receptor beta chains below, sequenced in a study of beta chain features in type 1 diabetes. Expressed TCRB transcripts were sequenced, since all the RNA that had been isolated was reverse transcribed. TCRdb's copy holds only in-frame clones and misses some; the assay was immunoSEQ multiplex PCR. The table has hundreds of thousands of clones, 30% seen once. Sequenced: naive CD4+ T cells from blood. These receptor sequences come from a young man in good health.

Comment on this clone: Different DNA sequences within this sample yield the same CDR3. The chain has TRBV30 and TRBJ1-2; D is undetermined. CDR3 size: 13 residues. V was cut by 0 bases and J by 0 bases, with 5 bases left in between. Looked up from germline, CDR1 is GTSNPN and CDR2 is SVGIG (reference sequence). CDR3 nucleotides: TGTGCCTGGAGTGTACGGGCTAACTATGGCTACACCTTC. Translation: CAWSVRANYGYTF.

This chain joins TRBV10-3 and TRBJ1-2; D perhaps matches TRBD1 (5 bases). The V end lost 3 bases, the J end lost 4 bases, and 12 bases lay between the germline ends. This CDR3 comprises 14 residues. The V gene's germline CDR1 is ENHRY and CDR2 SYGVKD. The CDR3, as DNA: TGTGCCATCAGTGAAATACAGGTTTCCTATGGCTACACCTTC. Residues: CAISEIQVSYGYTF.

This chain connects TRBV9 to TRBJ2-1; 7 positions match TRBD2. Germline values: CDR1 SGDLS, CDR2 YYNGEE. After removal of 3 bases from V and 12 bases from J, the junction contained 3 bases not matched to a gene. The length of the CDR3 is 11 residues. The CDR3 reads CASSAGGVQFF. The CDR3 bases are TGTGCCAGCAGCGCTGGGGGGGTGCAGTTCTTC.

The V and J genes are TRBV4-1 and TRBJ1-4, with D unclear. This CDR3 is built from 13 residues. Germline CDR1 and CDR2: MGHRA and YSYEKL. V was cut by 4 bases and J by 7 bases, with 10 bases left in between. The CDR3 here is CASSLLPGEKLFF. Written as DNA, the CDR3 is TGCGCCAGCAGCCTACTGCCGGGTGAAAAACTGTTTTTT.

V usage is TRBV12-5 and J usage is TRBJ1-1, with D unresolved. Germline values: CDR1 LGHNT, CDR2 FRNRAP. V gave up 9 bases and J gave up 2 bases, with 22 bases separating them. This CDR3 is 16 amino acids long. CDR3 DNA sequence: TGTGCTAGCGGATCAAACCTCGGGCTGTCAAACACTGAAGCTTTCTTT. Its translation: CASGSNLGLSNTEAFF.

This clone has only a few counts. This rearrangement joins TRBV7-9 to TRBJ2-3; 12 bases line up with TRBD2. The CDR3 has 15 amino acids. Unmatched junction bases numbered 5, after V lost 5 bases and J lost 5 bases. Germline CDR1 SEHNR, CDR2 FQNEAQ (reference sequence). The CDR3 DNA reads as TGTGCCAGCAGCAAGACTAGCGGGAGAGGAGATACGCAGTATTTT. Protein product: CASSKTSGRGDTQYF.

This clone has a handful of counts. J is TRBJ2-1 and V is TRBV29-1; the D gene is possibly TRBD2 (5 bases). Trimming pared 4 bases from V and 4 bases from J, leaving 14 bases between. The germline V gene has CDR1 SQVTM and CDR2 ANQGSEA. The CDR3 is 14 amino acids. DNA for the CDR3: TGCAGCGTTGTAAGCGGACTGGGATACAATGAGCAGTTCTTC. Residues: CSVVSGLGYNEQFF.

This clone was counted a few times. The J gene is TRBJ1-1, the V gene TRBV7-2; D is uncertain. This CDR3 has 14 residues. Germline V CDR1 and CDR2: SGHTA, FQGNSA. V was clipped by 5 bases and J by 0 bases, with 10 bases between them. CDR3 region: CASSPRGMNTEAFF. The CDR3 coding sequence is TGTGCCAGCAGCCCACGCGGGATGAACACTGAAGCTTTCTTT.

The chain joins TRBV4-2 to TRBJ2-3; 9 nucleotides match TRBD2. CDR3 length: 17 residues. The V and J ends lost 1 base and 2 bases, in that order; junction bases with no gene match: 7. Germline V gene data show CDR1 as LGHNA and CDR2 as YNFKEQ. The CDR3 sequence: CASSQVPTSGFTDTQYF. CDR3 bases: TGTGCCAGCAGCCAAGTTCCGACTAGCGGCTTCACAGATACGCAGTATTTT.

In DNA, the CDR3 is TGTGCCACCGGGACTAGCGACTACAATGAGCAGTTCTTC. This translates into CATGTSDYNEQFF. This chain connects TRBV10-3 to TRBJ2-1; TRBD2 agrees at 10 bases. Germline lookup yields CDR1 ENHRY and CDR2 SYGVKD. The CDR3 is 13 amino acids. V dropped 10 bases and J dropped 3; count of bases not matched to a gene: 3.

The chain combines TRBV7-2 with TRBJ2-7, with TRBD1 matching 10 bases. The V and J ends lost 5 bases and 4 bases, in that order; junction bases with no gene match: 8. The CDR3 sequence is 15 residues long. Per the germline V gene, CDR1 is SGHTA and CDR2 is FQGNSA. This CDR3 reads CASSPGRTGGYEQYF. CDR3 nucleotide sequence: TGTGCCAGCAGCCCGGGGAGGACAGGGGGTTACGAGCAGTACTTC.

The chain has TRBV7-2 and TRBJ2-2; TRBD2 aligns across 7 bases. The CDR3 length is 19 residues. Germline V gene data show CDR1 as SGHTA and CDR2 as FQGNSA. The V and J ends lost 2 bases and 0 bases, in that order; junction bases with no gene match: 12. The CDR3 loop is CASSLIHLSSGANTGELFF. The CDR3 DNA is TGTGCCAGCAGCTTAATACACCTCTCTAGCGGAGCGAACACCGGGGAGCTGTTTTTT.

V gene TRBV7-2 combines with J gene TRBJ2-1; maybe TRBD2 (6 bases). The germline V gene encodes CDR1 SGHTA and CDR2 FQGNSA. This CDR3 contains 11 residues. V was shortened by 8 bases and J by 6 bases, with 8 bases between the two germline ends. The chain's CDR3 is CASRRGNEQFF. In DNA form, the CDR3 reads TGTGCCAGCCGGAGGGGCAATGAGCAGTTCTTC.